This TCR beta chain was captured in a study of blood T cell repertoires in COVID-19. Study overall: Nucleic acid was either cDNA or gDNA, and it came from T cells, B-cell-depleted T cells, or PBMCs.

The study recruited people aged about 18 to 89 years across 24 US areas. Cohorts were based on clinical histories the participants reported. Two consecutive negative NP/OP PCR tests, clearance, or resolved symptoms defined Cohort 3 recovery. Data came from immunoSEQ multiplex PCR; TCRdb stores just in-frame clones and leaves some out. This sample has 140,000 to 150,000 clones, with around four fifths found just once. Germline CDR1 and CDR2: GTSNPN and SVGIG (reference sequence). The CDR3 covers 17 residues. V lost 0 bases and J 0 bases, leaving 15 bases between the germline ends. The sequenced sample consisted of PBMCs or T cells enriched from blood (not recorded which). V and J are TRBV30 and TRBJ2-1, with D perhaps TRBD2 (6 bases). The clonotype was recovered from a woman aged 40 to 50 who had recovered from COVID-19. CDR3 protein: CAWSVFGAGSSYNEQFF. The CDR3 nucleotides read TGTGCCTGGAGTGTATTCGGAGCGGGCAGCTCCTACAATGAGCAGTTCTTC.